This entry is about one T cell receptor (beta chain). The V gene's germline CDR1 is SEHNR and CDR2 FQNEAQ (reference sequence). The CDR3 spans 13 residues. The V gene lost 5 bases and the J gene lost 4 bases, with 11 bases spanning the gap. The TCR beta repertoire was assessed by survey-level immunoSEQ sequencing. Sequencing was performed with immunoSEQ multiplex PCR; in TCRdb, only in-frame clones are kept and a portion is missing. The sample shows under 55,000 clones, approximately 95% of them seen only once. The sequenced sample was PBMCs. This sequence was found in a man aged 35 to 55 with rheumatoid arthritis. The J gene is TRBJ2-5, the V gene TRBV7-9; no clear D. CDR3 protein: CASSIAGRETQYF. CDR3 in DNA: TGTGCCAGCAGCATTGCAGGAAGAGAGACCCAGTACTTC.